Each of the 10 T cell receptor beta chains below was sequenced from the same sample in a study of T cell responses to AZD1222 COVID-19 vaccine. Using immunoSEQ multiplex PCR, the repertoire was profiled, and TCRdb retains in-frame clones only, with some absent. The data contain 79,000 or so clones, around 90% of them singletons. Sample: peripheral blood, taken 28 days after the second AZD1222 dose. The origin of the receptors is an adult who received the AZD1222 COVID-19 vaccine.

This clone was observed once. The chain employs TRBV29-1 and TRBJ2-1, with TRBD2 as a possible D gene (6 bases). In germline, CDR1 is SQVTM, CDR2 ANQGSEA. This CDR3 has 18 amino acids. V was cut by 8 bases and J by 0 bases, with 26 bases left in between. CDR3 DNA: TGCAGCACAGAGGCTTATCGGGACTCCCCAAGCTCCTACAATGAGCAGTTCTTC. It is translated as CSTEAYRDSPSSYNEQFF.

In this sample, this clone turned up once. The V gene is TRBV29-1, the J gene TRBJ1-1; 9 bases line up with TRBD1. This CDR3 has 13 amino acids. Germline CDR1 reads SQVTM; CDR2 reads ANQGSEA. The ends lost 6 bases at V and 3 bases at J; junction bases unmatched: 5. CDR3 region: CSVGTGPDTEAFF. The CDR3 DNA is TGCAGCGTGGGGACAGGGCCAGACACTGAAGCTTTCTTT.

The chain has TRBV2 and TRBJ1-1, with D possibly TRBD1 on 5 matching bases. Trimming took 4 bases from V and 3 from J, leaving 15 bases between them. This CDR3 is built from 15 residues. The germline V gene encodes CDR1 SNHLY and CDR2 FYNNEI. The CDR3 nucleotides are TGTGCCAGCAGTGCGGTCGGGGGATCATACACTGAAGCTTTCTTT. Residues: CASSAVGGSYTEAFF.

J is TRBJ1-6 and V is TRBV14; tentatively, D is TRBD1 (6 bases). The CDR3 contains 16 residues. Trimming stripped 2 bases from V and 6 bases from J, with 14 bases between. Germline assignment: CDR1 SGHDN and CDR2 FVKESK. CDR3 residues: CASSQPGDRRNSPLHF. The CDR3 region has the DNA TGTGCCAGCAGCCAACCAGGGGACCGACGTAATTCACCCCTCCACTTT.

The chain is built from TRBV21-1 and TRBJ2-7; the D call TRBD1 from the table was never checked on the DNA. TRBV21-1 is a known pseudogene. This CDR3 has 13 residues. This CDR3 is CASSSWTVYEQYV. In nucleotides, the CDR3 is TGTGCCAGCAGCAGTTGGACAGTTTACGAGCAGTACGTC.

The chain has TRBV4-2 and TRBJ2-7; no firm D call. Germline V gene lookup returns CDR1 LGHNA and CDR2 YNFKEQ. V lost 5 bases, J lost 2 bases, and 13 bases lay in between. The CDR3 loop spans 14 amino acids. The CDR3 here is CASSEGQTTYEQYF. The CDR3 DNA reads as TGTGCCAGCAGCGAAGGGCAGACCACCTACGAGCAGTACTTC.

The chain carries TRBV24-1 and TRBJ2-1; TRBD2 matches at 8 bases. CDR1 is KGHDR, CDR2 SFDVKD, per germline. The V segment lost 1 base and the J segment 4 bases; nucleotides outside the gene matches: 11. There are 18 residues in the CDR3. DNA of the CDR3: TGTGCCACCAGTGATTTCGAGTCTAGGCGGGGGGAGTACAATGAGCAGTTCTTC. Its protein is CATSDFESRRGEYNEQFF.

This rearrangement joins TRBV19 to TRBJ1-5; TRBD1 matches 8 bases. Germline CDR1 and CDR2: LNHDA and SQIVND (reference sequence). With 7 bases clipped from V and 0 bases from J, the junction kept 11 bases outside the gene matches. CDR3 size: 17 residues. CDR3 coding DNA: TGTGCCAGTAAGTCGGGACAGGTCCCTTATAGCAATCAGCCCCAGCATTTT. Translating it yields CASKSGQVPYSNQPQHF.

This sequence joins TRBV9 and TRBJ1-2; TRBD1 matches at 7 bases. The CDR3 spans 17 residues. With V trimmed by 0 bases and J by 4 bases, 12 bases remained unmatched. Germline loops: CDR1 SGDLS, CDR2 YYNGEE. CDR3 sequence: CASSVADGRTGVYGYTF. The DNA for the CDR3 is TGTGCCAGCAGCGTAGCCGACGGACGGACAGGCGTCTATGGCTACACCTTC.

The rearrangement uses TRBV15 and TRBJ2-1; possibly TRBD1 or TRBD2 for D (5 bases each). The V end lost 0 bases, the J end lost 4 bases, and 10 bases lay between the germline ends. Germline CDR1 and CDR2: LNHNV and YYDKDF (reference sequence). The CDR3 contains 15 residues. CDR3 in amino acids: CATSRDPGRYNEQFF. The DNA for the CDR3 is TGTGCCACCAGCAGAGATCCAGGGAGATACAATGAGCAGTTCTTC. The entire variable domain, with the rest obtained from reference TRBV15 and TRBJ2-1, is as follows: DAMVIQNPRYQVTQFGKPVTLSCSQTLNHNVMYWYQQKSSQAPKLLFHYYDKDFNNEADTPDNFQSRRPNTSFCFLDIRSPGLGDTAMYLCATSRDPGRYNEQFFGPGTRLTVL.